This note documents a single T cell receptor (beta chain) sequence. The primer mix had 60 Vbeta and 13 Jbeta primers. Data came from immunoSEQ multiplex PCR; TCRdb stores just in-frame clones and leaves some out. The table records about 200,000 clones, roughly 83% of them present only once. The sample comes from a study of cytomegalovirus exposure and HLA in healthy donors. With V trimmed by 0 bases and J by 2 bases, 9 bases remained unmatched. The CDR3 totals 17 residues. Germline CDR1 and CDR2: SGHTA and FQGTGA. The material sequenced was PBMCs. The chain joins TRBV7-3 to TRBJ1-2; 7 bases are a match to TRBD1. The TCR was taken from a woman aged 45 to 65 in good health and CMV-seronegative. CDR3 in amino acids: CASSLTAVGGPNYGYTF. CDR3 bases: TGTGCCAGCAGCTTAACGGCGGTAGGGGGCCCCAACTATGGCTACACCTTC.